One and the same sample provided the 12 T cell receptor beta chains below, sequenced in a study of T cells after yellow fever vaccination. TCRdb re-called the 5' RACE reads with MiXCR, one entry per CDR3 protein. The sample includes hundreds of thousands of distinct CDR3 sequences, 8.5% to 9% of them seen just once. Sequencing was performed on PBMCs, taken on the day of the first yellow fever vaccination. Receptor source: a man between 18 and 35 years old who received the YFV17D yellow fever vaccine.

A note on this clonotype: In this CDR3 the conserved last residue, phenylalanine or tryptophan, is missing, so a read error is likely. The rearrangement joins TRBV24-1 to TRBJ2-6; the match to TRBD1 covers 7 bases. Germline loops: CDR1 KGHDR, CDR2 SFDVKD. The V segment lost 3 bases and the J segment 2 bases; nucleotides outside the gene matches: 9. There are 18 residues in the CDR3. In DNA form, the CDR3 reads TGTGCCACCAGTGATCCTACAGGGGTTCACCCTGGGGCCAACGTCCTGACTTGC. Translation: CATSDPTGVHPGANVLTC.

The chain employs TRBV9 and TRBJ2-2; the match to TRBD2 covers 9 bases. Germline CDR1 is SGDLS and CDR2 is YYNGEE. Trimming cost V 3 bases and J 1 base; bases outside gene matches: 7. This CDR3 spans 17 amino acids. The chain's CDR3 is CASSAGASGENTGELFF. The CDR3 DNA is TGTGCCAGCAGCGCCGGGGCTAGCGGGGAGAACACCGGGGAGCTGTTTTTT. Combining the CDR3 with reference TRBV9 and TRBJ2-2 gives the whole variable domain DSGVTQTPKHLITATGQRVTLRCSPRSGDLSVYWYQQSLDQGLQFLIQYYNGEERAKGNILERFSAQQFPDLHSELNLSSLELGDSALYFCASSAGASGENTGELFFGEGSRLTVL.

In this sample, this clonotype turned up a few times. In DNA, the CDR3 is TGTGCCACCCGAAACGGGGGGAGCTCCTACGAGCAGTACTTC. Translation: CATRNGGSSYEQYF. The J gene is TRBJ2-7, the V gene TRBV6-2 or TRBV6-3, with 7 nucleotides matching TRBD2. CDR1 and CDR2 from the germline V gene are MNHEY and SVGEGT. This CDR3 is built from 14 residues. V lost 10 bases, J lost 0 bases, and 9 bases stayed unmatched.

The genes are TRBV29-1 and TRBJ1-5; D possibly corresponds to TRBD1 (6 bases). Trimming stripped 4 bases from V and 0 bases from J, with 10 bases between. The CDR3 loop spans 14 amino acids. Germline loops: CDR1 SQVTM, CDR2 ANQGSEA. The CDR3 is CSVAWGLSNQPQHF. CDR3 coding DNA: TGCAGCGTTGCCTGGGGGCTTAGCAATCAGCCCCAGCATTTT.

A few counts support this clonotype. The chain has TRBV6-2 or TRBV6-3 and TRBJ1-1; D might be TRBD1 (6 bases). Germline CDR1 reads MNHEY; CDR2 reads SVGEGT. V lost 6 bases and J 1 base, leaving 12 bases between the germline ends. The CDR3 loop spans 14 amino acids. This chain's CDR3 is CASRKTGRNTEAFF. CDR3 DNA sequence: TGTGCCAGCAGAAAAACAGGGAGGAACACTGAAGCTTTCTTT.

This clonotype was seen many times. The chain is built from TRBV6-2 or TRBV6-3 and TRBJ2-1; TRBD1 might be the D (5 bases). The germline V gene has CDR1 MNHEY and CDR2 SVGEGT. The CDR3 spans 13 residues. The V end lost 1 base, the J end lost 12 bases, and 13 bases lay between the germline ends. CDR3 in amino acids: CASSYWPREGQFF. In DNA form, the CDR3 reads TGTGCCAGCAGTTACTGGCCCAGGGAAGGGCAGTTCTTC.

In this sample, this clonotype turned up a few times. The genes are TRBV6-5 and TRBJ1-1, with a possible D match to TRBD1 (6 bases). The CDR3 consists of 18 residues. Germline lookup yields CDR1 MNHEY and CDR2 SVGAGI. V dropped 0 bases and J dropped 5 bases, with 22 bases sitting between them. This CDR3 reads CASSYSRLGGGRNTEAFF. The CDR3 DNA follows: TGTGCCAGCAGTTACTCGCGGTTGGGCGGGGGGCGAAATACTGAAGCTTTCTTT.

The chain carries TRBV18 and TRBJ2-1; 10 nucleotides match TRBD2. Germline CDR1 is KGHSH and CDR2 is LQKENI. With 1 base clipped from V and 6 bases from J, the junction kept 6 bases outside the gene matches. The CDR3 is 16 residues long. DNA of the CDR3: TGTGCCAGCTCACCACGGGAGCGGGGGGGCCGCAATGAGCAGTTCTTC. This encodes CASSPRERGGRNEQFF. Filled out from reference TRBV18 and TRBJ2-1, the complete variable domain reads NAGVMQNPRHLVRRRGQEARLRCSPMKGHSHVYWYRQLPEEGLKFMVYLQKENIIDESGMPKERFSAEFPKEGPSILRIQQVVRGDSAAYFCASSPRERGGRNEQFFGPGTRLTVL.

This clonotype was detected only a few times. The CDR3 region has the DNA TGTGCCAGCAGCTCTCCTCCATCACCCCGGCTGAACACCGGGGAGCTGTTTTTT. This sequence encodes CASSSPPSPRLNTGELFF. The rearrangement uses TRBV11-1 and TRBJ2-2, with D hard to call. V was cut by 4 bases and J by 1 base, with 19 bases left in between. CDR1 SGHAT and CDR2 FQDESV come from the germline V gene (reference sequence). This CDR3 is built from 18 residues.

The chain is built from TRBV12-3 or TRBV12-4 and TRBJ1-5; perhaps TRBD1 as D (6 bases). There are 13 residues in the CDR3. The germline V and J ends were trimmed by 4 bases and 6 bases, with 10 bases remaining between them. CDR3 sequence (DNA): TGTGCCAGCAGTTACAGGGTCAGTCAGCCCCAGCATTTT. Protein: CASSYRVSQPQHF.

The V and J genes are TRBV4-2 and TRBJ1-4; no reliable D call. Germline V gene lookup returns CDR1 LGHNA and CDR2 YNFKEQ. Trimming took off 0 bases at V and 8 bases at J, with 7 bases between the two ends. The CDR3 covers 13 residues. CDR3 region: CASSQDRREKLFF. The CDR3 DNA reads as TGTGCCAGCAGCCAAGATCGACGAGAAAAACTGTTTTTT.

This clonotype occurred many times. CDR3 amino acids: CASSHGTGEGYTF. The CDR3 DNA reads TGTGCCAGCAGCCACGGGACAGGGGAAGGCTACACCTTC. V is TRBV5-5 and J is TRBJ1-2; the match to TRBD1 covers 10 bases. The CDR3 runs to 13 residues. The germline CDR1 and CDR2 sequences are SGHKS and YYEKEE (reference sequence). The trim removed 4 bases at V and 8 bases at J, leaving 5 bases unmatched.